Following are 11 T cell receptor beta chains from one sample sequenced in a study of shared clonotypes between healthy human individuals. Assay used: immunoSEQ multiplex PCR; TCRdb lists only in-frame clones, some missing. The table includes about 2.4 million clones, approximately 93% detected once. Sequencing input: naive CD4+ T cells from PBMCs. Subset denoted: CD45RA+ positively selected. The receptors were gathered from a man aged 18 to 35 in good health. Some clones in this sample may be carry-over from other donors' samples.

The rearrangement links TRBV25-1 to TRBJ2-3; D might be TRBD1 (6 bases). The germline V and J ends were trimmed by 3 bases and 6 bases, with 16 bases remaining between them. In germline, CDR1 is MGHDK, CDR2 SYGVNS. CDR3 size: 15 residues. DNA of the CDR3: TGTGCCAGCAGTGATGGGGGCAAAGGGTCCGATACGCAGTATTTT. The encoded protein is CASSDGGKGSDTQYF.

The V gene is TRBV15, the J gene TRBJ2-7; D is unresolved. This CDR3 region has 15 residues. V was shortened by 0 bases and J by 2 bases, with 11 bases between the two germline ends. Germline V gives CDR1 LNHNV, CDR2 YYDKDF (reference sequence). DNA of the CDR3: TGTGCCACCAGCAGAGACAGCTCATGGGCCTACGAGCAGTACTTC. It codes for CATSRDSSWAYEQYF.

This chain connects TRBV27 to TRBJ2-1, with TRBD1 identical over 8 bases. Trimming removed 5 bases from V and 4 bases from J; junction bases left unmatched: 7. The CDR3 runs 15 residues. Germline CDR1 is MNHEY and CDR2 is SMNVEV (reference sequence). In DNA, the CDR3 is TGTGCCAGCAGTCGGGGACAGGCGAAATACAATGAGCAGTTCTTC. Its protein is CASSRGQAKYNEQFF.

CDR3 DNA sequence: TGTGCCAGCAGCTTAGGCAGGGGAATCCCCGGGGAGCTGTTTTTT. It yields the protein CASSLGRGIPGELFF. V is TRBV7-2 and J is TRBJ2-2, with D possibly being TRBD1 (6 bases). The CDR3 contains 15 residues. Germline values: CDR1 SGHTA, CDR2 FQGNSA. Trimming removed 1 base from V and 6 bases from J, with 12 bases in between.

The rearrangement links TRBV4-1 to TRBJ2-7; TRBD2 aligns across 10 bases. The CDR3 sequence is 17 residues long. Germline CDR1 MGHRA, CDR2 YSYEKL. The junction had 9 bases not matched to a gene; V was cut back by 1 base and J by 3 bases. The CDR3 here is CASSQVNLAGAIYEQYF. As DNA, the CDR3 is TGCGCCAGCAGCCAAGTAAACCTAGCGGGAGCGATCTACGAGCAGTACTTC.

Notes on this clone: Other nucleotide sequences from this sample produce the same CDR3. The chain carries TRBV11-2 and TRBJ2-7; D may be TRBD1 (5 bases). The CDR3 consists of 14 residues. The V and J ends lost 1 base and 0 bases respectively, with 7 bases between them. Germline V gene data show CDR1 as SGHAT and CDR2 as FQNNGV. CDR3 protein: CASSLVRGSYEQYF. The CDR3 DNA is TGTGCCAGCAGCTTAGTAAGGGGCTCCTACGAGCAGTACTTC.

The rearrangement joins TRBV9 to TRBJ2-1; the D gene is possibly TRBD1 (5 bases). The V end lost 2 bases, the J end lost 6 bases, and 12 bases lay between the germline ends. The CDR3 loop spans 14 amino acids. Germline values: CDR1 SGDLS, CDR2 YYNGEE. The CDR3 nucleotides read TGTGCCAGCAGCGTTGGGGCCTCTAGCAATGAGCAGTTCTTC. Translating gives CASSVGASSNEQFF. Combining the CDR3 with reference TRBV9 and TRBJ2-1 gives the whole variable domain DSGVTQTPKHLITATGQRVTLRCSPRSGDLSVYWYQQSLDQGLQFLIQYYNGEERAKGNILERFSAQQFPDLHSELNLSSLELGDSALYFCASSVGASSNEQFFGPGTRLTVL.

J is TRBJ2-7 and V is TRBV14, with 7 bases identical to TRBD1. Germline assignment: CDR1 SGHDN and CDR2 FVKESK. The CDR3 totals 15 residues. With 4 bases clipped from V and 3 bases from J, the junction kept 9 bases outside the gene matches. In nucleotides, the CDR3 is TGTGCCAGCAGCCTCGCCGGGACAGAGCGCTACGAGCAGTACTTC. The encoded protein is CASSLAGTERYEQYF.

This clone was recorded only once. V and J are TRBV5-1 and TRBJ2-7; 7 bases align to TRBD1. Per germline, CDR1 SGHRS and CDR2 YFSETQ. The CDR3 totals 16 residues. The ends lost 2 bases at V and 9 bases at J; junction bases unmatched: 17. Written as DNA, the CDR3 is TGCGCCAGCAGCTTCTCAACCGGGACAGAGTCGCTAGGGCAGTACTTC. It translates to CASSFSTGTESLGQYF.

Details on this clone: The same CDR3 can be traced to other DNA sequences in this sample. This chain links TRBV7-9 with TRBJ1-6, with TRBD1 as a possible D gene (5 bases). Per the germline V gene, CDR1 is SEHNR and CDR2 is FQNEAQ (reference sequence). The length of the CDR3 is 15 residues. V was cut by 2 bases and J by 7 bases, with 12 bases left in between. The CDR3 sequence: CASSLLGAGNSPLHF. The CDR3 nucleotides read TGTGCCAGCAGCTTATTAGGGGCAGGAAATTCACCCCTCCACTTT.

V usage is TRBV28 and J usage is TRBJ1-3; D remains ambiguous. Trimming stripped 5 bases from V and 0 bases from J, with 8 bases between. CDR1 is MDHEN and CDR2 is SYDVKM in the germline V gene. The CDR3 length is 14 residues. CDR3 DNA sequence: TGTGCCAGCAGTCGTGGCAGCTCTGGAAACACCATATATTTT. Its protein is CASSRGSSGNTIYF.